Presented here are 9 T cell receptor beta chains from one specimen sequenced in a study of blood T cell repertoires in COVID-19. Generated by immunoSEQ multiplex PCR, the TCRdb table keeps only in-frame clones and is missing some. This repertoire shows about 200,000 clones, 70% to 90% found once; its top ten account for 20% to 25%. Sequenced material: peripheral blood. These receptors were collected from a man aged 55 to 70 with active or convalescent COVID-19.

This clone was seen just once. The CDR3 bases are TGCGCCAGCAGCTCGATCCACAGCGGGGGCACAGATACGCAGTATTTT. It encodes CASSSIHSGGTDTQYF. The chain recombines TRBV5-1 with TRBJ2-3; TRBD2 aligns across 7 bases. The germline V gene encodes CDR1 SGHRS and CDR2 YFSETQ. The CDR3 runs to 16 residues. V was pared by 3 bases and J by 1 base, with 8 bases of the junction left unmatched.

V is TRBV6-1 and J is TRBJ1-5, with D unresolved. Germline V gives CDR1 MNHNS, CDR2 SASEGT. This CDR3 is 17 amino acids long. Trimming took off 0 bases at V and 0 bases at J, with 12 bases between the two ends. CDR3 residues: CASSEALLRSSNQPQHF. The CDR3 bases are TGTGCCAGCAGTGAAGCGCTTCTCAGAAGTAGCAATCAGCCCCAGCATTTT.

This chain links TRBV25-1 with TRBJ1-6, with 9 nucleotides matching TRBD1. With V trimmed by 7 bases and J by 9 bases, 4 bases remained unmatched. Germline CDR1 reads MGHDK; CDR2 reads SYGVNS. The length of the CDR3 is 13 residues. The CDR3 DNA reads TGTGCCAGCAAGGGGACAGGGTCTTCACCCCTCCACTTT. Translated: CASKGTGSSPLHF. The full variable domain, with the rest looked up from reference TRBV25-1 and TRBJ1-6, is EADIYQTPRYLVIGTGKKITLECSQTMGHDKMYWYQQDPGMELHLIHYSYGVNSTEKGDLSSESTVSRIRTEHFPLTLESARPSHTSQYLCASKGTGSSPLHFGNGTRLTVT.

The CDR3 sequence: CSASEQGAGANVLTF. CDR3 DNA sequence: TGCAGTGCTAGTGAACAGGGGGCCGGGGCCAACGTCCTGACTTTC. V and J are TRBV20-1 and TRBJ2-6, with 9 bases that match TRBD1. V dropped 3 bases and J dropped 4; count of bases not matched to a gene: 4. Germline CDR1 is DFQATT and CDR2 is SNEGSKA (reference sequence). CDR3 size: 15 residues.

For this clone: Other nucleotide sequences from this sample produce the same CDR3. The J gene is TRBJ1-6, the V gene TRBV27, with D possibly TRBD1 on 6 matching bases. The CDR3 length is 13 residues. Germline V gene data show CDR1 as MNHEY and CDR2 as SMNVEV (reference sequence). Between the trimmed V and J ends, which lost 3 bases and 7 bases, there was a span of 7 bases. The CDR3 is CASSLGHNSPLHF. DNA of the CDR3: TGTGCCAGCAGTTTGGGACACAATTCACCCCTCCACTTT.

J is TRBJ1-5 and V is TRBV7-8; D might be TRBD1 (6 bases). V was trimmed by 5 bases and J by 0 bases, leaving 14 bases between them. This CDR3 has 16 residues. Germline lookup yields CDR1 SGHVS and CDR2 FQNEAQ. The CDR3 nucleotides are TGTGCCAGCAGCAAGCACAGGGTTAATAGCAATCAGCCCCAGCATTTT. It encodes CASSKHRVNSNQPQHF. Together with reference TRBV7-8 and TRBJ1-5, the CDR3 gives the full variable domain: GAGVSQSPRYKVAKRGQDVALRCDPISGHVSLFWYQQALGQGPEFLTYFQNEAQLDKSGLPSDRFFAERPEGSVSTLKIQRTQQEDSAVYLCASSKHRVNSNQPQHFGDGTRLSIL.

The chain carries TRBV2 and TRBJ2-1; possible D gene TRBD2, 6 bases. This CDR3 region has 13 residues. Germline assignment: CDR1 SNHLY and CDR2 FYNNEI. V lost 7 bases to trimming and J lost 7 bases, with 14 bases between them. CDR3 bases: TGTGCCAGCACGTACGGGACTGGGAATGAGCAGTTCTTC. Its translation is CASTYGTGNEQFF.

This chain links TRBV11-2 with TRBJ1-6; 9 nucleotides agree with TRBD1. The CDR3 length is 17 residues. The germline V gene encodes CDR1 SGHAT and CDR2 FQNNGV. V dropped 3 bases and J dropped 9; count of bases not matched to a gene: 12. CDR3 nucleotides: TGTGCCAGCAGCTTGGGGCCGACAGGGGGTGGTGGTTCACCCCTCCACTTT. Translating gives CASSLGPTGGGGSPLHF. Using reference TRBV11-2 and TRBJ1-6 for the parts outside the CDR3, the full variable domain is EAGVAQSPRYKIIEKRQSVAFWCNPISGHATLYWYQQILGQGPKLLIQFQNNGVVDDSQLPKDRFSAERLKGVDSTLKIQPAKLEDSAVYLCASSLGPTGGGGSPLHFGNGTRLTVT.

The chain joins TRBV1 to TRBJ1-2; TRBD1 was called by the table and not checked on the DNA. TRBV1 is reported as a pseudogene. This CDR3 comprises 12 residues. The DNA of the CDR3 is TGCACCAGCGGACAGGGGGGGTATGGCTACACCTTC. This translates into CTSGQGGYGYTF.